The present entry profiles one TCR beta chain with its context. This sample is drawn from a study of shared clonotypes between healthy human individuals. Germline V gene lookup returns CDR1 SGHTA and CDR2 FQGNSA. With V trimmed by 0 bases and J by 3 bases, 13 bases remained unmatched. This CDR3 is built from 20 residues. Profiled with immunoSEQ multiplex PCR; TCRdb holds only in-frame clones, not every one. The table includes 980,000 or so clones, 60% to 85% detected once. The receptor was derived from a man younger than 35 in good health. The chain couples TRBV7-2 to TRBJ2-4; 11 nucleotides align to TRBD2. The specimen was memory CD4+ T cells sorted from blood. The subset: CD45RA-negative fraction. This CDR3 is CASSLAGATSGISIKNIQYF. DNA of the CDR3: TGTGCCAGCAGCTTAGCGGGGGCGACTAGCGGGATTTCAATCAAAAACATTCAGTACTTC.